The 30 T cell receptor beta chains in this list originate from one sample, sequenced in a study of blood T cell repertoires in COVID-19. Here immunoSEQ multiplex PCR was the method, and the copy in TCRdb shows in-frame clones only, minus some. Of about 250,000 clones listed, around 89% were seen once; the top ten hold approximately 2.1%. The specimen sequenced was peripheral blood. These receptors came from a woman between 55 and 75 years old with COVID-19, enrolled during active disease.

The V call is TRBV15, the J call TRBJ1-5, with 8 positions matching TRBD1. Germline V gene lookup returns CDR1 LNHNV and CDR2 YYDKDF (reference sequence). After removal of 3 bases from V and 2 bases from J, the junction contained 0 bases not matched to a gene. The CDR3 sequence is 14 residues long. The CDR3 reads CATSRGQGNQPQHF. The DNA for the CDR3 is TGTGCCACCAGCAGGGGACAGGGCAATCAGCCCCAGCATTTT. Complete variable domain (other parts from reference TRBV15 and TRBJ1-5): DAMVIQNPRYQVTQFGKPVTLSCSQTLNHNVMYWYQQKSSQAPKLLFHYYDKDFNNEADTPDNFQSRRPNTSFCFLDIRSPGLGDTAMYLCATSRGQGNQPQHFGDGTRLSIL.

DNA of the CDR3: TGTGCCAGCAGCTTGGAAGCGACTGCTAACTATGGCTACACCTTC. Its translation is CASSLEATANYGYTF. The chain employs TRBV5-5 and TRBJ1-2; D unclear. Germline CDR1 reads SGHKS; CDR2 reads YYEKEE (reference sequence). Trimming shortened V by 0 bases and J by 0 bases, and 9 bases separated the two germline ends. The CDR3 has 15 amino acids.

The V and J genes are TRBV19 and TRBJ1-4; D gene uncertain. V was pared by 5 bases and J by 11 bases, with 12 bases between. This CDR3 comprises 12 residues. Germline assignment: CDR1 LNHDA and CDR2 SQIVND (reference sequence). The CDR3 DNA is TGTGCCAGTAGTGTAGGGTCCGGGAAACTGTTTTTT. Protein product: CASSVGSGKLFF. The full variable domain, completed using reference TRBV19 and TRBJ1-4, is DGGITQSPKYLFRKEGQNVTLSCEQNLNHDAMYWYRQDPGQGLRLIYYSQIVNDFQKGDIAEGYSVSREKKESFPLTVTSAQKNPTAFYLCASSVGSGKLFFGSGTQLSVL.

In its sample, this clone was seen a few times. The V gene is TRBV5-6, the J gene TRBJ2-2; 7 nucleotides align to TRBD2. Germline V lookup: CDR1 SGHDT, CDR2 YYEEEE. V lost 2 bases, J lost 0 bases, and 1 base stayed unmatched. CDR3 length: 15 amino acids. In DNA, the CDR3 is TGTGCCAGCAGCTTCGGGGGGACGAACACCGGGGAGCTGTTTTTT. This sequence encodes CASSFGGTNTGELFF.

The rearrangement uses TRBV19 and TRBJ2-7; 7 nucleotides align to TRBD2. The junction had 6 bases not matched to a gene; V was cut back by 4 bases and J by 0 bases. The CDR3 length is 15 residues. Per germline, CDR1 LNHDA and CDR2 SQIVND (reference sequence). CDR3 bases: TGTGCCAGTAGTAGAATGGGCGGGAGCTCCTACGAGCAGTACTTC. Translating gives CASSRMGGSSYEQYF.

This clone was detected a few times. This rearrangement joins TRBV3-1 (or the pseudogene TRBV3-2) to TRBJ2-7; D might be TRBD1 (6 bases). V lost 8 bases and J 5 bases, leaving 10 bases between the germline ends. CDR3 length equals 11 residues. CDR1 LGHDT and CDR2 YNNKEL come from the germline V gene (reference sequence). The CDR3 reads CASVGAHEQYF. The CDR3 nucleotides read TGTGCCAGCGTGGGGGCCCACGAGCAGTACTTC.

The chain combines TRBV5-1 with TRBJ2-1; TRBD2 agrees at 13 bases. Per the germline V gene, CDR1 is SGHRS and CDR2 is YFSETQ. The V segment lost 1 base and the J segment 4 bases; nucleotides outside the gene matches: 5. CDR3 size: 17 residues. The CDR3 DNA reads TGCGCCAGCAGCTTGCCCCGACTAGCGGGGGGATACAATGAGCAGTTCTTC. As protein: CASSLPRLAGGYNEQFF. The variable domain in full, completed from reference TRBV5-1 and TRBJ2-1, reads KAGVTQTPRYLIKTRGQQVTLSCSPISGHRSVSWYQQTPGQGLQFLFEYFSETQRNKGNFPGRFSGRQFSNSRSEMNVSTLELGDSALYLCASSLPRLAGGYNEQFFGPGTRLTVL.

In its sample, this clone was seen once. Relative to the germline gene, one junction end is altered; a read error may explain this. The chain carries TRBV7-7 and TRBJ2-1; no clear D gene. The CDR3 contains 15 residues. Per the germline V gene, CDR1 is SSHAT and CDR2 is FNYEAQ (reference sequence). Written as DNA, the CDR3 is TGTGCTAGCAGCTTAGATAGCCAGCCCTACAATGAGCAGTTCTTC. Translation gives CASSLDSQPYNEQFF.

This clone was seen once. The CDR3 loop reads CASSVEYRGTSSYNEQFF. The CDR3 nucleotides read TGTGCCAGCAGCGTAGAGTACCGGGGGACCAGCTCCTACAATGAGCAGTTCTTC. The chain employs TRBV9 and TRBJ2-1; D is possibly TRBD2 (6 bases). Germline V gene sequence: CDR1 SGDLS, CDR2 YYNGEE. Between the trimmed V and J ends, which lost 0 bases and 0 bases, there was a span of 16 bases. This CDR3 has 18 residues.

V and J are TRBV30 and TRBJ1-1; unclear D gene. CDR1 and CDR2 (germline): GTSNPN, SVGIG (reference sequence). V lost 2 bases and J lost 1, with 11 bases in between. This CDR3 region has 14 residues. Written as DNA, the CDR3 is TGTGCCTGGAGTTCCCTCACGGGGAACACTGAAGCTTTCTTT. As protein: CAWSSLTGNTEAFF.

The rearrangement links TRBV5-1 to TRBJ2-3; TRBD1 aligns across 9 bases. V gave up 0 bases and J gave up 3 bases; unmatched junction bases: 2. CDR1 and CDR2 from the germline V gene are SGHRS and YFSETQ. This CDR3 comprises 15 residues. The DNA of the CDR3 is TGCGCCAGCAGCTTGGGACAGGGGGAAACAGATACGCAGTATTTT. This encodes CASSLGQGETDTQYF.

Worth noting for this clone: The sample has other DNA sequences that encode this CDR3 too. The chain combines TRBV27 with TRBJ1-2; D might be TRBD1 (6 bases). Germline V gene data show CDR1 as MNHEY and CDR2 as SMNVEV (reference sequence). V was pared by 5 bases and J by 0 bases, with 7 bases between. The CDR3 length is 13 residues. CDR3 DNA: TGTGCCAGCAGTCGGACAGCTAACTATGGCTACACCTTC. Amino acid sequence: CASSRTANYGYTF.

The chain's CDR3 is CASSPAGTGAYDGYTF. The DNA of the CDR3 is TGTGCCAGCAGCCCGGCCGGGACAGGGGCCTATGATGGCTACACCTTC. This rearrangement joins TRBV7-2 to TRBJ1-2; TRBD1 aligns across 10 bases. The V segment lost 5 bases and the J segment 6 bases; nucleotides outside the gene matches: 12. Germline assignment: CDR1 SGHTA and CDR2 FQGNSA. CDR3 length: 16 residues.

This CDR3 is CASSLDSHVGADTQYF. Written as DNA, the CDR3 is TGCGCCAGCAGCTTGGACTCACACGTAGGGGCAGATACGCAGTATTTT. The rearrangement joins TRBV5-1 to TRBJ2-3; weak D call: TRBD1 (5 bases). In germline, CDR1 is SGHRS, CDR2 YFSETQ. The CDR3 consists of 16 residues. V lost 0 bases and J 4 bases, leaving 15 bases between the germline ends.

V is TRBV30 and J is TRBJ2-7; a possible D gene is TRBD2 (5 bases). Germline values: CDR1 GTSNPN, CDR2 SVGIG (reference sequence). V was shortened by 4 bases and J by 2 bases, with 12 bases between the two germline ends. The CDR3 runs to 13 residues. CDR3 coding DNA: TGTGCCTGGACCGAACTAGGGCCCTACGAGCAGTACTTC. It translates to CAWTELGPYEQYF.

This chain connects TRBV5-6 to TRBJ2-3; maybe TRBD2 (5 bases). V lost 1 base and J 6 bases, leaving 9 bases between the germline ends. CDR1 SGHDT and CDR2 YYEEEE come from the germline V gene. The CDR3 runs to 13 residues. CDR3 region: CASSLPGMDTQYF. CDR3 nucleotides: TGTGCCAGCAGCTTGCCGGGGATGGATACGCAGTATTTT.

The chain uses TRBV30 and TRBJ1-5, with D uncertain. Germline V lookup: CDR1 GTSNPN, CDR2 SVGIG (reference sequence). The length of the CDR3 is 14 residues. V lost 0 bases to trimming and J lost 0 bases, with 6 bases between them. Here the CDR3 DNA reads TGTGCCTGGAGTGTGTCCCTTAGCAATCAGCCCCAGCATTTT. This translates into CAWSVSLSNQPQHF.

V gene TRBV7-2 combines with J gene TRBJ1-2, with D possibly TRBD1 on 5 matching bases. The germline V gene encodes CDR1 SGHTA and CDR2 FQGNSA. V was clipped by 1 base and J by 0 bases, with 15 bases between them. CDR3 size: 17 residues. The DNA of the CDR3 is TGTGCCAGCAGCTTAGTAGGAACAGGAAGCTCTAACTATGGCTACACCTTC. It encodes CASSLVGTGSSNYGYTF.

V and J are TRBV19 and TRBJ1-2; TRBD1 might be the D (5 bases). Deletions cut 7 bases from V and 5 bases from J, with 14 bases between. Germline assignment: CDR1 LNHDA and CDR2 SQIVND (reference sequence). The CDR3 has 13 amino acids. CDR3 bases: TGTGCCAGTACTGCCAGGGTTTCATATGGCTACACCTTC. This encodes CASTARVSYGYTF. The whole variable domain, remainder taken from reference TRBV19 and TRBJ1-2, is DGGITQSPKYLFRKEGQNVTLSCEQNLNHDAMYWYRQDPGQGLRLIYYSQIVNDFQKGDIAEGYSVSREKKESFPLTVTSAQKNPTAFYLCASTARVSYGYTFGSGTRLTVV.

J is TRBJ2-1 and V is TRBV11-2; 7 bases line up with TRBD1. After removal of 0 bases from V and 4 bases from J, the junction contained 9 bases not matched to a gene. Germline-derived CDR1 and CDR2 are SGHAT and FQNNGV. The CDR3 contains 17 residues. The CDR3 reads CASSLDYGQGVYNEQFF. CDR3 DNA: TGTGCCAGCAGCTTAGATTACGGCCAGGGGGTTTACAATGAGCAGTTCTTC.

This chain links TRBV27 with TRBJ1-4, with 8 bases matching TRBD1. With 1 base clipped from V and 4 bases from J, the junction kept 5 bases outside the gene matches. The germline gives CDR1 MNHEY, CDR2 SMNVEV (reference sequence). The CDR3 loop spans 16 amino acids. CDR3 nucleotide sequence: TGTGCCAGCAGTTTATGGGCGGGACAGGTTAATGAAAAACTGTTTTTT. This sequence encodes CASSLWAGQVNEKLFF.

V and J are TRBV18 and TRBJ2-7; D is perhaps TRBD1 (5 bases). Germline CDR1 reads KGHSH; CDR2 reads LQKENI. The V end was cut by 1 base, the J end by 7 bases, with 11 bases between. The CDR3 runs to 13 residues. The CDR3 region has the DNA TGTGCCAGCTCACCACAGGGGCAAGGGGAGCAGTACTTC. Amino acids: CASSPQGQGEQYF.

CDR3 DNA sequence: TGTGCCAGCAGTTACTTGCGGGGGGCGGTCACAGATACGCAGTATTTT. It codes for CASSYLRGAVTDTQYF. V gene TRBV6-2 or TRBV6-3 combines with J gene TRBJ2-3; 8 nucleotides agree with TRBD2. In germline, CDR1 is MNHEY, CDR2 SVGEGT. CDR3 size: 16 residues. J lost 2 bases, V lost 1 base, and 5 bases had no gene match.

The CDR3 DNA reads as TGTGCCAGCAGCTATTCCGTCTATGGCTACACCTTC. It encodes CASSYSVYGYTF. The V gene is TRBV7-9, the J gene TRBJ1-2; the D is unclear. This CDR3 spans 12 amino acids. Germline assignment: CDR1 SEHNR and CDR2 FQNEAQ (reference sequence). The V end lost 4 bases, the J end lost 4 bases, and 7 bases lay between the germline ends. The whole variable domain, filled in from reference TRBV7-9 and TRBJ1-2, reads DTGVSQNPRHKITKRGQNVTFRCDPISEHNRLYWYRQTLGQGPEFLTYFQNEAQLEKSRLLSDRFSAERPKGSFSTLEIQRTEQGDSAMYLCASSYSVYGYTFGSGTRLTVV.

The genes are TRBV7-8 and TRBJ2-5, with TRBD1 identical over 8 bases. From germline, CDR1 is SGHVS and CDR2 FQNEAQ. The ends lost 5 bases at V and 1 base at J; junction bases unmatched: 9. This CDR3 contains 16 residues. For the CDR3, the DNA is TGTGCCAGCAGCCGAGGGGGGACAGGATCCCAAGAGACCCAGTACTTC. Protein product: CASSRGGTGSQETQYF.

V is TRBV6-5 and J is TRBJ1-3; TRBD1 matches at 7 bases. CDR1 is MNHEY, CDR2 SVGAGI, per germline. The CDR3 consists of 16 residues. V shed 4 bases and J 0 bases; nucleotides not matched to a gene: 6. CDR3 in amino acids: CASSLGQLSSGNTIYF. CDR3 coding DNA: TGTGCCAGCAGTTTGGGACAGTTAAGCTCTGGAAACACCATATATTTT.

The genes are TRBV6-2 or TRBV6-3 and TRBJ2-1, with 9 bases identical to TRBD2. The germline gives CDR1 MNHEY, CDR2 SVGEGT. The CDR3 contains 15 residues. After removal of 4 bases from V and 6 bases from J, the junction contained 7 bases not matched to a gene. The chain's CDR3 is CASSFRGLAINEQFF. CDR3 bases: TGTGCCAGCAGTTTCCGGGGACTAGCTATCAATGAGCAGTTCTTC.

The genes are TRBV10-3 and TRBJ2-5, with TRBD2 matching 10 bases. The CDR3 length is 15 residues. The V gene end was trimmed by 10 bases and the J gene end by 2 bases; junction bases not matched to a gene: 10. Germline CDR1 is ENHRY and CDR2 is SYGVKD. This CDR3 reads CATSSGGIPQETQYF. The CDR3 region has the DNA TGTGCCACCTCTAGCGGGGGTATCCCACAAGAGACCCAGTACTTC.

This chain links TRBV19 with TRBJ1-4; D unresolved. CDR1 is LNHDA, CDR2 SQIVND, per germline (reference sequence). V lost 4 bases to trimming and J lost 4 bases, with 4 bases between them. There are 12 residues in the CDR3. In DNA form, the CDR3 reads TGTGCCAGTAGTACCTTTAATGAAAAACTGTTTTTT. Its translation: CASSTFNEKLFF.

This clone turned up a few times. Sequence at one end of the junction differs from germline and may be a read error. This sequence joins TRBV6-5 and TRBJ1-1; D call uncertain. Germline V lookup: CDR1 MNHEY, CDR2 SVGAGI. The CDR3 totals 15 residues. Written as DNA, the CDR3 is TGTGCCATCAGTAGTAGTAGTCGAGGGAACACTGAAGCTTTCTTT. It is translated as CAISSSSRGNTEAFF.